A few counts support the clone carrying this T cell receptor (beta chain). Its antigen remains unknown. The repertoire was sequenced with immunoSEQ multiplex PCR; TCRdb's copy has only in-frame clones and lacks some. This sample has roughly 14,000 clones, with approximately 80% found just once. This sample stems from a study of CD4 T cells in relation to SARS-CoV-2 and coronaviruses. CDR1 SGHNT and CDR2 YYREEE come from the germline V gene (reference sequence). CDR3 length: 15 amino acids. The ends lost 9 bases at V and 7 bases at J; junction bases unmatched: 13. Regarding the study as a whole: This crossreactivity analysis covered spike protein alone, no other viral proteins.

The unexposed donors gave CD4+ T cells in about 2011-2018, prior to COVID-19. CD4+ T cells were isolated from the cells after around 9 days of culture. The V gene is TRBV5-4, the J gene TRBJ2-1; 10 bases line up with TRBD2. The source of this sequence is a human donor in good health. The sequenced material came from CD4+ T cells from PBMCs, cultured in vitro. The CDR3, as DNA: TGTGCCACCACAACACCGGGACTAGCGTATAATGAGCAGTTCTTC. Translating it yields CATTTPGLAYNEQFF. Drawing the rest from reference TRBV5-4 and TRBJ2-1, the complete variable domain is ETGVTQSPTHLIKTRGQQVTLRCSSQSGHNTVSWYQQALGQGPQFIFQYYREEENGRGNFPPRFSGLQFPNYSSELNVNALELDDSALYLCATTTPGLAYNEQFFGPGTRLTVL.